The sequence of this T cell receptor beta chain was determined in a study of response to subunit inactivated influenza vaccine. Study outcomes and limitations: Authors suggested each seasonal flu vaccination may recruit only limited numbers of new T cells.

TCRdb processed the RT-PCR reads anew with MiXCR; each CDR3 protein has one entry. This sample has approximately 480,000 distinct CDR3 sequences, with approximately 10% found just once. This clonotype was recorded a few times. What it binds is not known. V gave up 4 bases and J gave up 5 bases, with 33 bases separating them. This CDR3 has 21 residues. Germline V gene data show CDR1 as LGHNA and CDR2 as YNFKEQ. The rearrangement links TRBV4-2 to TRBJ2-1; D tentatively reads TRBD1 or TRBD2 (7 bases each). The material was PBMCs from blood, obtained roughly 45 days after vaccination. The sequence came from a man in his fifties who received an inactivated influenza vaccine. CDR3 loop: CASSPPATGSWRESLNNEQFF. CDR3 nucleotides: TGTGCCAGCAGCCCACCGGCGACAGGGAGCTGGCGGGAGAGCCTCAACAATGAGCAGTTCTTC.